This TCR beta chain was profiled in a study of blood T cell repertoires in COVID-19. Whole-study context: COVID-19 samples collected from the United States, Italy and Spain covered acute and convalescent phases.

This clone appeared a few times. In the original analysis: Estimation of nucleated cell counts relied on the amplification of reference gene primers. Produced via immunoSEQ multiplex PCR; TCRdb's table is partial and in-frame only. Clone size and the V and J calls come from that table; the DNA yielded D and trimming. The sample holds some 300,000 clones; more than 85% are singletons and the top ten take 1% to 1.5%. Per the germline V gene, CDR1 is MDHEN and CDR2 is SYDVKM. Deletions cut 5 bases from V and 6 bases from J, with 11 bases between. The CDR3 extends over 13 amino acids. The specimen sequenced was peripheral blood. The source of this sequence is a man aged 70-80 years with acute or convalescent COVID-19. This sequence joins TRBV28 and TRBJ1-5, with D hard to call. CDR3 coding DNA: TGTGCCAGCAGTCCCCGTGAGGCTCAGCCCCAGCATTTT. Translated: CASSPREAQPQHF.